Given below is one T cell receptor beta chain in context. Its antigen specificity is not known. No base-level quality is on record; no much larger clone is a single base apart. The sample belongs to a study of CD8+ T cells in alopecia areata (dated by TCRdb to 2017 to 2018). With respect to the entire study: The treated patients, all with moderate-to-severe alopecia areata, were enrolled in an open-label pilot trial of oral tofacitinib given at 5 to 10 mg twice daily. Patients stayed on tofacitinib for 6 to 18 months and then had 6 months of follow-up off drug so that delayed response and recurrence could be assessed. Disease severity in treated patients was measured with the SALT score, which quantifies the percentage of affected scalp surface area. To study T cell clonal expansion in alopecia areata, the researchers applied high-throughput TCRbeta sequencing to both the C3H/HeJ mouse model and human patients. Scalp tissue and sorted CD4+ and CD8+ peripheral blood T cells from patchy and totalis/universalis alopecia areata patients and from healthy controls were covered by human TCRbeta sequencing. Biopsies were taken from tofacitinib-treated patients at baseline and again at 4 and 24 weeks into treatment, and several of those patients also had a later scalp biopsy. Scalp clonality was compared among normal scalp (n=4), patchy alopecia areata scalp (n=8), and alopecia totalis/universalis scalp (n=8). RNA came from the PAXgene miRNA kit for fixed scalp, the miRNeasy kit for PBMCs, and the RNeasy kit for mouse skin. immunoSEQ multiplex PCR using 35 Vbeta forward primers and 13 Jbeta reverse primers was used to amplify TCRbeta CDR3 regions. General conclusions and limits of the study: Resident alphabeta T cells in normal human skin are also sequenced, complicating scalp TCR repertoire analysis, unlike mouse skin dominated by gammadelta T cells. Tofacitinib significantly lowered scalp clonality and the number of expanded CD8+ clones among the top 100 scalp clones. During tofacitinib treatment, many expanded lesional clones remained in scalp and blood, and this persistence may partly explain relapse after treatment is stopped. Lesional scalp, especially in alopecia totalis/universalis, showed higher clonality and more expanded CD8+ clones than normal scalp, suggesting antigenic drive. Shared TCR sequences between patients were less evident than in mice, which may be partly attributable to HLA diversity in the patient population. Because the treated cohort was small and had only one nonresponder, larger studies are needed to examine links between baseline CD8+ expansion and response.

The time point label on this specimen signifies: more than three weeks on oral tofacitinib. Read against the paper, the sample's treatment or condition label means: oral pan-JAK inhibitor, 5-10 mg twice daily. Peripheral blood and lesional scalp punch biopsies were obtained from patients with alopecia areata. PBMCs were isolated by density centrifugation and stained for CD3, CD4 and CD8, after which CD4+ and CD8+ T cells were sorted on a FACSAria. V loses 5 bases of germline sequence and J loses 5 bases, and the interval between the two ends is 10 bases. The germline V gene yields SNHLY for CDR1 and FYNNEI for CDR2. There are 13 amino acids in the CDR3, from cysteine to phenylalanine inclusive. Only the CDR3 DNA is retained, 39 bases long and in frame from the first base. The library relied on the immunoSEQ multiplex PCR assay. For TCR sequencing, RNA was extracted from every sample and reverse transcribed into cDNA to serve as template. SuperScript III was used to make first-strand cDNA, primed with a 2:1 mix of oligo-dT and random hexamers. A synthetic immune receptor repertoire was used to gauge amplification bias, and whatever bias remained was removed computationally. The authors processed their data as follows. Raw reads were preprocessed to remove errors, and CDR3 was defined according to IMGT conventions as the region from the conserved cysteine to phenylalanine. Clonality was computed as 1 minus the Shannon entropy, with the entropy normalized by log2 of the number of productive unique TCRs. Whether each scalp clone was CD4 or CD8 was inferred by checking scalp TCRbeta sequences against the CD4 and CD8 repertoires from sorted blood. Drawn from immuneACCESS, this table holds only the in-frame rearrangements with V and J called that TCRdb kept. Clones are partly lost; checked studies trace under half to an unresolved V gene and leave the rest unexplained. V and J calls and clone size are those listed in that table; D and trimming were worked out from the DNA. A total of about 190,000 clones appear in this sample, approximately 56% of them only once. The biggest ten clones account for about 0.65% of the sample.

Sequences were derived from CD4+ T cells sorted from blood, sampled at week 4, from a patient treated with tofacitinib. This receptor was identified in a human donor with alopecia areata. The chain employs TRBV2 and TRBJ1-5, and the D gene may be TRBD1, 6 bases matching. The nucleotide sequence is TGTGCCAGCAGTAGGGACATCTATCAGCCCCAGCATTTT. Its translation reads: CASSRDIYQPQHF.